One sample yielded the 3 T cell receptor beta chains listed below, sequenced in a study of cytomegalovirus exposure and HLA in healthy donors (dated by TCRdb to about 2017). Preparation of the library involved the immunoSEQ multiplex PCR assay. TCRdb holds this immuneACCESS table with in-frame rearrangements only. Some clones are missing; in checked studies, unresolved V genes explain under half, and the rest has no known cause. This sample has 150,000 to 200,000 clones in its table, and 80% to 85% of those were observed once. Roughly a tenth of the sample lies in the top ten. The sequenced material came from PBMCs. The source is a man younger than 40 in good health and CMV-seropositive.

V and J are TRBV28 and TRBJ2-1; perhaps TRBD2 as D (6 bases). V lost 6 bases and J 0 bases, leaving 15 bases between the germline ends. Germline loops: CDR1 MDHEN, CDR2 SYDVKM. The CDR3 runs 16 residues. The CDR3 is CASREGSPRSYNEQFF. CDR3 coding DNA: TGTGCCAGCAGGGAGGGCAGCCCCCGCTCCTACAATGAGCAGTTCTTC. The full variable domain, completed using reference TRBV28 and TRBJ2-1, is DVKVTQSSRYLVKRTGEKVFLECVQDMDHENMFWYRQDPGLGLRLIYFSYDVKMKEKGDIPEGYSVSREKKERFSLILESASTNQTSMYLCASREGSPRSYNEQFFGPGTRLTVL.

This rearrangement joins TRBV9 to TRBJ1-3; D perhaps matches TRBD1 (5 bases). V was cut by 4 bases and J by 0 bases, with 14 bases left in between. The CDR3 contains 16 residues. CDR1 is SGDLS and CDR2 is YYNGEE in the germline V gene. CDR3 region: CASSTTGPTSGNTIYF. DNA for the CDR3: TGTGCCAGCAGCACTACAGGTCCTACCTCTGGAAACACCATATATTTT.

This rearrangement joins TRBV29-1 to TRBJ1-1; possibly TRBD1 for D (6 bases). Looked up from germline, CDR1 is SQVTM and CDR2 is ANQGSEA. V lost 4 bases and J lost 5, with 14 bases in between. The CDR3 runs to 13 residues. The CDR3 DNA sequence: TGCAGCGTTGGGGGGCAGGGGAGAACTGAAGCTTTCTTT. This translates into CSVGGQGRTEAFF.